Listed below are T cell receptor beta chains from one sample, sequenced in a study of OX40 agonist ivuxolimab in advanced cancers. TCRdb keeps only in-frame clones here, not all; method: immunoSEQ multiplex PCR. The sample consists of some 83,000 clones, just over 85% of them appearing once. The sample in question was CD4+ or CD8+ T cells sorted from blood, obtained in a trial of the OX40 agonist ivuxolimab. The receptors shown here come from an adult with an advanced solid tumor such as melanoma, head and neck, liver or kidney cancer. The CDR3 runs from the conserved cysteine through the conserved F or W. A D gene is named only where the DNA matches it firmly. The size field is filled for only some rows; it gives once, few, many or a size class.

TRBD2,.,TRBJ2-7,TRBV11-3,CASSSLELAGVRHEQYF,TGTGCCAGCAGCTCGCTCGAATTAGCGGGAGTGCGCCACGAGCAGTACTTC
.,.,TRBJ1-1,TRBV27,CASSLLGTSNTEAFF,TGTGCCAGCAGTTTATTAGGCACCTCGAACACTGAAGCTTTCTTT
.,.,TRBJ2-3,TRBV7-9,CASSVTVDTQYF,TGTGCCAGCAGCGTGACAGTAGATACGCAGTATTTT
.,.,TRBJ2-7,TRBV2,CASRDSYEQYF,TGTGCCAGCAGGGACTCCTACGAGCAGTACTTC
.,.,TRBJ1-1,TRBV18,CASSPKAGEAEAFF,TGTGCCAGCTCACCAAAGGCGGGGGAAGCTGAAGCTTTCTTT
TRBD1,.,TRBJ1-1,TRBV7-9,CASSSRGPDEAFF,TGTGCCAGCAGTAGCAGGGGGCCGGATGAAGCTTTCTTT
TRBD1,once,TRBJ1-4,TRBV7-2,CASSFGTGGEKLFF,TGTGCCAGCAGCTTCGGGACAGGAGGCGAAAAACTGTTTTTT
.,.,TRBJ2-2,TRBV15,CATSRDLLRGIGTGELFF,TGTGCCACCAGCAGAGATCTACTAAGGGGAATAGGGACCGGGGAGCTGTTTTTT
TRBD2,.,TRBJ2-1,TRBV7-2,CASTPREGNNEQFF,TGTGCCAGCACCCCGCGGGAGGGGAACAATGAGCAGTTCTTC
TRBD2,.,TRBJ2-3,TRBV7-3,CASADRGGHGDTQYF,TGTGCCAGCGCAGACCGGGGAGGGCACGGAGATACGCAGTATTTT
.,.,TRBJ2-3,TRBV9,CASSVAFGGTDTQYF,TGTGCCAGCAGCGTAGCGTTCGGGGGCACAGATACGCAGTATTTT
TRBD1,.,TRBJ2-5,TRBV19,CASSTRQGRTQYF,TGTGCCAGTAGTACACGACAGGGTAGGACCCAGTACTTC
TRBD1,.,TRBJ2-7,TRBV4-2,CASSRGQGAYEQYF,TGTGCCAGCAGCCGAGGACAGGGCGCCTACGAGCAGTACTTC
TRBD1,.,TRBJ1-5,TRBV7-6,CASSPGTGSSNQPQHF,TGTGCCAGCAGCCCAGGGACAGGTAGTAGCAATCAGCCCCAGCATTTT
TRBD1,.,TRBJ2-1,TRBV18,CASITGGLNEQFF,TGTGCCAGCATCACAGGGGGACTTAATGAGCAGTTCTTC
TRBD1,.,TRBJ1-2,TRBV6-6,CASIHRGPGYGYTF,TGTGCCAGCATCCACAGGGGACCCGGCTATGGCTACACCTTC
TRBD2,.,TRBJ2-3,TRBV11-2,CASSSQLAGGADTQYF,TGTGCCAGCAGCTCCCAACTAGCGGGAGGGGCAGATACGCAGTATTTT
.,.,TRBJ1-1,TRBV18,CASSPKAGEGVEAFF,TGTGCCAGCTCACCAAAGGCAGGGGAAGGGGTTGAAGCTTTCTTT
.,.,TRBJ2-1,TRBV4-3,CASSQARQANEQFF,TGCGCCAGCAGCCAAGCACGACAGGCAAATGAGCAGTTCTTC
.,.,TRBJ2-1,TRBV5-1,CASNLEEEQFF,TGCGCCAGCAACCTGGAAGAGGAGCAGTTCTTC
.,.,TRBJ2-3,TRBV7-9,CASSSWAGSTDTQYF,TGTGCCAGCAGCTCGTGGGCGGGGAGCACAGATACGCAGTATTTT
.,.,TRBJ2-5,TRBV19,CASSSNLQGQETQYF,TGTGCCAGTAGTTCAAACCTACAGGGACAAGAGACCCAGTACTTC
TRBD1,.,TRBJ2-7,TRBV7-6,CASSLARDSYEQYF,TGTGCCAGCAGCTTAGCTCGGGACAGCTACGAGCAGTACTTC
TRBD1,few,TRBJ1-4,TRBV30,CAWGAMDRGEKLFF,TGTGCCTGGGGCGCGATGGACAGGGGTGAAAAACTGTTTTTT
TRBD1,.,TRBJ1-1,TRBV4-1,CASSSYTGGTEAFF,TGCGCCAGCAGCTCCTACACAGGGGGCACTGAAGCTTTCTTT
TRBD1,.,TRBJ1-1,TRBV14,CASSQARDRAGWGTEAFF,TGTGCCAGCAGCCAAGCGAGGGACAGGGCCGGTTGGGGCACTGAAGCTTTCTTT
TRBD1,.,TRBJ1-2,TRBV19,CASTLPRTGGNGYTF,TGTGCCAGTACCCTCCCGCGGACAGGGGGCAATGGCTACACCTTC
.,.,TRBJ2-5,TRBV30,CAWSPGLGTETQYF,TGTGCCTGGAGCCCAGGGTTAGGGACGGAGACCCAGTACTTC
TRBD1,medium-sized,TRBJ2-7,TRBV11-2,CASSSPGTGGYEQYF,TGTGCCAGCAGCTCCCCCGGGACAGGGGGCTACGAGCAGTACTTC
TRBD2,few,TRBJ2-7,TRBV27,CASSFRATSGSSEQYF,TGTGCCAGCAGCTTCCGGGCGACTAGCGGGTCCTCCGAGCAGTACTTC
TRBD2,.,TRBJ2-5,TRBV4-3,CASSQGGRDQETQYF,TGCGCCAGCAGCCAAGGCGGGAGAGACCAAGAGACCCAGTACTTC
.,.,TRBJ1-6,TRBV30,CAWWRPGTGNSPLHF,TGTGCCTGGTGGAGACCGGGGACGGGTAATTCACCCCTCCACTTT
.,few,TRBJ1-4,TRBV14,CASRGAEEKLFF,TGTGCCAGCAGAGGGGCCGAGGAAAAACTGTTTTTT
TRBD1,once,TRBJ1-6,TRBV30,CAWSRGTGSSYNSPLHF,TGTGCCTGGAGTAGGGGGACAGGGAGCTCCTATAATTCACCCCTCCACTTT
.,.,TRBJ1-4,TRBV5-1,CASSYSGATNEKLFF,TGCGCCAGCAGCTACTCAGGTGCAACTAATGAAAAACTGTTTTTT
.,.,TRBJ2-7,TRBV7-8,CASSLADTAYEQYF,TGTGCCAGCAGCTTGGCCGACACCGCCTACGAGCAGTACTTC
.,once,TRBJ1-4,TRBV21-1,CASSKISGASGRIVLLANEKLFF,TGTGCCAGCAGCAAAATCTCGGGGGCGTCAGGGAGGATCGTTCTGTTAGCTAATGAAAAACTGTTTTTT
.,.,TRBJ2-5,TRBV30,CAWDIQETQYF,TGTGCCTGGGACATTCAAGAGACCCAGTACTTC
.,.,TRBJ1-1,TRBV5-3,CARSPALPRVNTEAFF,TGTGCCAGAAGCCCCGCCCTCCCCAGAGTGAACACTGAAGCTTTCTTT
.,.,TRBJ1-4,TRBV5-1,CASSLNTGYGEKLFF,TGCGCCAGCAGCCTAAACACGGGGTACGGTGAAAAACTGTTTTTT
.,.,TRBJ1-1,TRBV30,CAWSVLTGAAFF,TGTGCCTGGAGTGTGTTGACGGGGGCAGCTTTCTTT
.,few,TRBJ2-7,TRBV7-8,CASSLQGRVDEQYF,TGTGCCAGCAGCTTACAGGGAAGGGTGGACGAGCAGTACTTC
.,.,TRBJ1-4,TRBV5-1,CASSSDHEKLFF,TGCGCCAGCAGCTCGGACCATGAAAAACTGTTTTTT
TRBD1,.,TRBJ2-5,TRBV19,CASRGQGGETQYF,TGTGCCAGTAGGGGACAGGGTGGAGAGACCCAGTACTTC
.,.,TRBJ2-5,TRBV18,CASSPTRGETQYF,TGTGCCAGCTCACCAACCCGGGGAGAGACCCAGTACTTC
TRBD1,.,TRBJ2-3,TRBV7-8,CASSLGTGFLTDTQYF,TGTGCCAGCAGCTTAGGGACAGGATTTCTCACAGATACGCAGTATTTT
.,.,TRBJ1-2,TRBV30,CAWSGLRASGGYTF,TGTGCCTGGAGTGGACTCCGGGCCTCGGGGGGCTACACCTTC
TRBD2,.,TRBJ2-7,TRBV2,CASSEQRGPAYEQYF,TGTGCCAGCAGTGAACAGCGGGGGCCTGCCTACGAGCAGTACTTC
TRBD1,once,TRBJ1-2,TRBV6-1,CASRGTARSYGYTF,TGTGCCAGCCGCGGGACAGCAAGGAGCTATGGCTACACCTTC
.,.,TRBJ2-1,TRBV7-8,CASSFRRSSSYNEQFF,TGTGCCAGCAGCTTTAGGCGGAGTAGCTCCTACAATGAGCAGTTCTTC
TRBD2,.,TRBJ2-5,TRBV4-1,CASSSRHSGAVETQYF,TGCGCCAGCAGCTCTCGACATAGCGGGGCGGTAGAGACCCAGTACTTC
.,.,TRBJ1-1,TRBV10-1,CASRRGGDTEAFF,TGCGCCAGCAGGAGGGGAGGGGACACTGAAGCTTTCTTT
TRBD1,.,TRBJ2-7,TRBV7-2,CASSRWTGGSGEQYF,TGTGCCAGCAGCCGATGGACAGGGGGGTCTGGCGAGCAGTACTTC
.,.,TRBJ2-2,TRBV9,CASSVVSHSNTGELFF,TGTGCCAGCAGCGTAGTTAGCCATTCGAACACCGGGGAGCTGTTTTTT
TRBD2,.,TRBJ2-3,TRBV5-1,CASSLSLAGTDTQYF,TGCGCCAGCAGCTTGAGCCTAGCGGGGACAGATACGCAGTATTTT